This TCR beta chain was recorded in a study of beta chain features in type 1 diabetes. Study-level results: Patients' naive, central memory and Treg TCRB repertoires seemed closer to one another than those of healthy donors. Patients with type 1 diabetes showed fewer VDJ junction insertions and more deletions.

On this clone: The antigen remains undetermined. In the same sample, other DNA sequences code for this CDR3.

Since all of the isolated RNA was reverse transcribed, expressed TCRB transcripts were what got sequenced. Repertoires were generated with immunoSEQ multiplex PCR, while TCRdb's copy carries only in-frame clones and drops some. The table lists 150,000 to 180,000 clones, under 9.5% of them singletons. The source of this sequence is a man between 18 and 29 years old in good health. The sequencing sample was made of central memory CD4+ T cells from blood.

The CDR3 DNA sequence: TGTGCCAGCAGCTTAGGACTAGCGGGGGGCCTCTCTGGGGCCAACGTCCTGACTTTC. Amino acid sequence: CASSLGLAGGLSGANVLTF. The chain is built from TRBV7-2 and TRBJ2-6, with 13 bases matching TRBD2. The junction had 3 bases not matched to a gene; V was cut back by 1 base and J by 0 bases. CDR3 length: 19 residues. CDR1 SGHTA and CDR2 FQGNSA come from the germline V gene.